The 13 T cell receptor beta chains below were found in one sample sequenced in a study of cytomegalovirus exposure and HLA in healthy donors. A multiplex PCR was run with 60 Vbeta primers and 13 Jbeta primers. Produced via immunoSEQ multiplex PCR; TCRdb's table is partial and in-frame only. The repertoire holds around 140,000 clones, with approximately 64% as singletons. Sequenced material: PBMCs. The receptors shown here come from a woman in her 40s in good health and CMV-seronegative.

This rearrangement joins TRBV6-1 to TRBJ2-3; a possible D gene is TRBD2 (5 bases). The CDR3 loop spans 13 amino acids. CDR1 MNHNS and CDR2 SASEGT come from the germline V gene. Trimming pared 2 bases from V and 5 bases from J, leaving 8 bases between. CDR3 coding DNA: TGTGCCAGCAGTGAACTAGCTGGAGATACGCAGTATTTT. Translating gives CASSELAGDTQYF.

There are a few counts of this clone. The rearrangement links TRBV4-2 to TRBJ2-7, with 9 bases lining up with TRBD1. V shed 4 bases and J 3 bases; nucleotides not matched to a gene: 1. This CDR3 region has 13 residues. Germline V lookup: CDR1 LGHNA, CDR2 YNFKEQ. DNA for the CDR3: TGTGCCAGCAGCCCGGACAGGGGCTACGAGCAGTACTTC. It codes for CASSPDRGYEQYF.

The genes are TRBV2 and TRBJ2-5; tentatively, D is TRBD2 (5 bases). Trimming left V 6 bases short and J 1 base short, with 9 bases between. The germline CDR1 and CDR2 sequences are SNHLY and FYNNEI. This CDR3 region has 13 residues. The CDR3 sequence: CASRREFQETQYF. The CDR3 region has the DNA TGTGCCAGCAGGAGGGAGTTCCAAGAGACCCAGTACTTC.

This clone has just a few counts. The rearrangement links TRBV30 to TRBJ1-1; the D gene is possibly TRBD1 (5 bases). V was cut by 1 base and J by 11 bases, with 17 bases left in between. The CDR3 covers 13 residues. The germline V gene encodes CDR1 GTSNPN and CDR2 SVGIG (reference sequence). CDR3 nucleotides: TGTGCCTGGAGTGATGTTGGGGGAGGGAGTGCTTTCTTT. Translated: CAWSDVGGGSAFF.

This chain links TRBV28 with TRBJ1-2; D unresolved. CDR1 and CDR2 (germline): MDHEN, SYDVKM. Trimming took 2 bases from V and 1 from J, leaving 5 bases between them. The CDR3 totals 13 residues. The CDR3 reads CASSLRDNYGYTF. In DNA, the CDR3 is TGTGCCAGCAGTTTACGGGATAACTATGGCTACACCTTC.

The chain employs TRBV15 and TRBJ2-3; D is perhaps TRBD1 (5 bases). There are 18 residues in the CDR3. The V end was cut by 1 base, the J end by 6 bases, with 23 bases between. CDR1 and CDR2 from the germline V gene are LNHNV and YYDKDF (reference sequence). CDR3 DNA sequence: TGTGCCACCAGCAGAGGGGTAGGACACAACTTTAGGATGGATACGCAGTATTTT. Protein product: CATSRGVGHNFRMDTQYF.

The sample holds a few counts of this clone. This chain connects TRBV5-1 to TRBJ1-1, with a weak D call TRBD1 (5 bases). Trimming shortened V by 0 bases and J by 3 bases, and 21 bases separated the two germline ends. CDR1 is SGHRS and CDR2 is YFSETQ in the germline V gene. The CDR3 has 18 amino acids. CDR3 loop: CASSLALGQGRRYTEAFF. The CDR3 region has the DNA TGCGCCAGCAGCTTGGCGTTAGGGCAGGGCCGCAGGTACACTGAAGCTTTCTTT. Drawing the rest from reference TRBV5-1 and TRBJ1-1, the complete variable domain is KAGVTQTPRYLIKTRGQQVTLSCSPISGHRSVSWYQQTPGQGLQFLFEYFSETQRNKGNFPGRFSGRQFSNSRSEMNVSTLELGDSALYLCASSLALGQGRRYTEAFFGQGTRLTVV.

V usage is TRBV18 and J usage is TRBJ2-1; D ambiguous. This CDR3 contains 14 residues. V was cut by 0 bases and J by 1 base, with 4 bases left in between. Germline CDR1 KGHSH, CDR2 LQKENI. CDR3 region: CASSPPESYNEQFF. In DNA form, the CDR3 reads TGTGCCAGCTCACCACCCGAGTCCTACAATGAGCAGTTCTTC.

The CDR3 sequence is CASSRQGSTSYEQYF. The CDR3 coding sequence is TGTGCCAGCAGCCGACAGGGGTCCACCTCCTACGAGCAGTACTTC. This chain joins TRBV9 and TRBJ2-7; 8 positions match TRBD1. V trimming: 4 bases; J trimming: 0 bases; junction bases outside the gene matches: 6. CDR1 and CDR2 (germline): SGDLS, YYNGEE. The CDR3 is 15 amino acids.

The J gene is TRBJ1-4, the V gene TRBV29-1; tentative D call: TRBD1 (5 bases). Germline lookup yields CDR1 SQVTM and CDR2 ANQGSEA. Deletions cut 6 bases from V and 8 bases from J, with 13 bases between. The CDR3 covers 12 residues. The chain's CDR3 is CSVQAWGEKLFF. The CDR3 DNA reads TGCAGCGTCCAGGCGTGGGGCGAAAAACTGTTTTTT.

The chain is built from TRBV18 and TRBJ2-5, with D perhaps TRBD1 (5 bases). The CDR3 has 14 amino acids. CDR1 is KGHSH and CDR2 is LQKENI in the germline V gene. Deletions cut 2 bases from V and 2 bases from J, with 9 bases between. This CDR3 is CASSPLGQQETQYF. CDR3 nucleotides: TGTGCCAGCTCACCATTGGGGCAGCAAGAGACCCAGTACTTC.

The sample holds a few counts of this clone. The chain combines TRBV7-2 with TRBJ2-7; 15 bases align to TRBD2. The CDR3 loop spans 16 amino acids. J lost 2 bases, V lost 3 bases, and 2 bases had no gene match. Germline assignment: CDR1 SGHTA and CDR2 FQGNSA. CDR3 DNA sequence: TGTGCCAGCAGCTTGGGGACTAGCGGGGGGCCCTACGAGCAGTACTTC. Its translation: CASSLGTSGGPYEQYF. Full variable domain (rest looked up from reference TRBV7-2 and TRBJ2-7): GAGVSQSPSNKVTEKGKDVELRCDPISGHTALYWYRQSLGQGLEFLIYFQGNSAPDKSGLPSDRFSAERTGGSVSTLTIQRTQQEDSAVYLCASSLGTSGGPYEQYFGPGTRLTVT.

CDR3 nucleotide sequence: TGCGCCAGCAGCCTGAGGGACAGGTCTGGAAACACTGAAGCTTTCTTT. This translates into CASSLRDRSGNTEAFF. The chain is built from TRBV5-1 and TRBJ1-1, with TRBD1 identical over 8 bases. CDR1 and CDR2 (germline): SGHRS, YFSETQ. CDR3 length: 16 residues. V dropped 4 bases and J dropped 2; count of bases not matched to a gene: 10.